The clone carrying this T cell receptor (beta chain) was observed at least ten times. The antigen is not known. These data are taken from a study of response to subunit inactivated influenza vaccine. General study results and limits: Each seasonal influenza vaccination recruits few new T cells, the authors suggested.

TCRdb independently ran MiXCR on the RT-PCR reads; one entry per CDR3 protein. The sample contains hundreds of thousands of distinct CDR3 sequences, roughly 22% of which appear only once. The CDR3 length is 13 residues. The V end was cut by 6 bases, the J end by 5 bases, with 13 bases between. This TCR was recovered from a man aged 50-75 years who received an inactivated influenza vaccine. The V and J genes are TRBV12-3 or TRBV12-4 and TRBJ1-2, with a possible D match to TRBD1 (5 bases). The sequencing used PBMCs from blood, collected less than 22 months after vaccination. The CDR3: CASRPGLGYGYTF. The CDR3, as DNA: TGTGCCAGCAGGCCAGGGTTGGGGTATGGCTACACCTTC.